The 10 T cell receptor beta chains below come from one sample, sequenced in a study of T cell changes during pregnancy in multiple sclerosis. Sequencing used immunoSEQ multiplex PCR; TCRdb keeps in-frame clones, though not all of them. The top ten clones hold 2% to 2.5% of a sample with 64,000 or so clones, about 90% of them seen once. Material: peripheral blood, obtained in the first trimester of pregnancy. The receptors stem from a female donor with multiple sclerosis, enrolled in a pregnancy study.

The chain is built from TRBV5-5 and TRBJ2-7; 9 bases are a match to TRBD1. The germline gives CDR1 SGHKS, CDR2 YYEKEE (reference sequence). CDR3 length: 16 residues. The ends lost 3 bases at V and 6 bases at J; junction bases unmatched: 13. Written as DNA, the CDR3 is TGTGCCAGCAGCTGGGTGGCCGGGACAGGGAATCGCGAGCAGTACTTC. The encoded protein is CASSWVAGTGNREQYF. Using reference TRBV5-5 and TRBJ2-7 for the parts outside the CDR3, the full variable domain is DAGVTQSPTHLIKTRGQQVTLRCSPISGHKSVSWYQQVLGQGPQFIFQYYEKEERGRGNFPDRFSARQFPNYSSELNVNALLLGDSALYLCASSWVAGTGNREQYFGPGTRLTVT.

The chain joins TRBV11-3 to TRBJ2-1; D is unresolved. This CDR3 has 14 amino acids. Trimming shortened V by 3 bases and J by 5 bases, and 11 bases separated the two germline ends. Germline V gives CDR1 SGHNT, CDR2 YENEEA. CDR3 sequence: CASSLVLAHNEQFF. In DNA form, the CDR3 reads TGTGCCAGCAGCTTGGTACTCGCTCACAATGAGCAGTTCTTC.

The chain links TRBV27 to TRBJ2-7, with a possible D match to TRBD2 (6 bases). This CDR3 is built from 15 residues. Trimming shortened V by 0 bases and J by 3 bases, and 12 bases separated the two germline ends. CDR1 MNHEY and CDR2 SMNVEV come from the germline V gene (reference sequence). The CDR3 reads CASSLSGLRIYEQYF. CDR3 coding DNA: TGTGCCAGCAGTTTATCAGGACTACGAATCTACGAGCAGTACTTC.

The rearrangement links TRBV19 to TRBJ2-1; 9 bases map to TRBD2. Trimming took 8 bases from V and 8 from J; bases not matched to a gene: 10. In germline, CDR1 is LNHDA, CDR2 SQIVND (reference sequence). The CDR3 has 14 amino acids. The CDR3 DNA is TGTGCCAGTCGGGTAGTTGCTAGCGGGGATGAGCAGTTCTTC. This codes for CASRVVASGDEQFF.

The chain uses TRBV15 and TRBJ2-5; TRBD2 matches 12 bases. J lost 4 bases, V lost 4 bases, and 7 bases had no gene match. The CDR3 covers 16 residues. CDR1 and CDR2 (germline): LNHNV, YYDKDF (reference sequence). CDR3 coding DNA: TGTGCCACCAGCACCACTTCGGGACTAGCGGGAGAGACCCAGTACTTC. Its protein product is CATSTTSGLAGETQYF. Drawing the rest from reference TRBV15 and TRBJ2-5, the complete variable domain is DAMVIQNPRYQVTQFGKPVTLSCSQTLNHNVMYWYQQKSSQAPKLLFHYYDKDFNNEADTPDNFQSRRPNTSFCFLDIRSPGLGDTAMYLCATSTTSGLAGETQYFGPGTRLLVL.

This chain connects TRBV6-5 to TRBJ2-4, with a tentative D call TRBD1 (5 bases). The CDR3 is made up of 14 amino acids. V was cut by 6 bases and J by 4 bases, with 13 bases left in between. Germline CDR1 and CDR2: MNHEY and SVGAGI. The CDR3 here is CASRNLDRKNIQYF. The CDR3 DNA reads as TGTGCCAGCAGGAATCTTGACAGAAAAAACATTCAGTACTTC.

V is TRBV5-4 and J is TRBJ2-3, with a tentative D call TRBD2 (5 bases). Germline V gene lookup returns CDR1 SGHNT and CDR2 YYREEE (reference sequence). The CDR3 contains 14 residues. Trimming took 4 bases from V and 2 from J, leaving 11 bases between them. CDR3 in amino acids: CASSADFNTDTQYF. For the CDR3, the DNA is TGTGCCAGCAGCGCGGACTTTAACACAGATACGCAGTATTTT.

The CDR3 DNA reads TGTGCCAGCAGCCAAGATCCAACTGGAGCGGGAGGTAGGGATACGCAGTATTTT. This translates into CASSQDPTGAGGRDTQYF. The genes are TRBV4-2 and TRBJ2-3; 9 bases align to TRBD2. The germline gives CDR1 LGHNA, CDR2 YNFKEQ. This CDR3 has 18 amino acids. V lost 0 bases, J lost 6 bases, and 13 bases stayed unmatched.

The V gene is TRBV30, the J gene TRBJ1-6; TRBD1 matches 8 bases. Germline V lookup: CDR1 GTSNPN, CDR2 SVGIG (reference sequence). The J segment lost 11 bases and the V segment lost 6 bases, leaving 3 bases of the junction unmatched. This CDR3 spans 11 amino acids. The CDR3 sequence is CACGTGPPLHF. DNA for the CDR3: TGTGCCTGCGGGACAGGCCCACCCCTCCACTTT.

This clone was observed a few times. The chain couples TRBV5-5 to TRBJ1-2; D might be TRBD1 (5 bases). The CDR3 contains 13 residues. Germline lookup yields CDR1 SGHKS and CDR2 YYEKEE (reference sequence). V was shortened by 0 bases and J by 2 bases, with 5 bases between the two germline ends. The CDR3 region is CASSLEGNYGYTF. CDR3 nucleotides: TGTGCCAGCAGCTTGGAGGGGAACTATGGCTACACCTTC.